A selection of T cell receptor beta chains follows, all from one sample in a study of blood T cell repertoires in COVID-19. Profiled with immunoSEQ multiplex PCR; TCRdb holds only in-frame clones, not every one. The sample includes about 110,000 clones, approximately 82% of them seen just once. The material sequenced was peripheral blood. The receptors here all came from a woman between 65 and 79 years old with acute or convalescent COVID-19. CDR3s include the opening cysteine and the closing phenylalanine or tryptophan. Fields, in order: V gene, J gene, CDR3 protein.

>TRBV28|TRBJ1-6
CASRTTGTYNSPLHF
>TRBV30|TRBJ1-1
CAWSRGRAATEAFF
>TRBV18|TRBJ1-2
CASSPVELYGYTF
>TRBV7-9|TRBJ2-1
CASSFPGNGEQFF
>TRBV2|TRBJ1-1
CASSPADRGRTEAFF
>TRBV11-1|TRBJ2-5
CASSGRDRGGETQYF
>TRBV6-6|TRBJ2-3
CASSYLVGVADTQYF
>TRBV11-2|TRBJ2-5
CASSLGLAGGGETQYF
>TRBV27|TRBJ2-3
CASSPLPPGRGGTDTQYF
>TRBV20-1|TRBJ2-5
CSARSLETQYF
>TRBV5-1|TRBJ2-3
CASSPRMTGADTQYF
>TRBV19|TRBJ2-7
CASSTGLAKYLDEQYF
>TRBV7-2|TRBJ1-6
CASSPVRDRVVSPLHF
>TRBV6-5|TRBJ1-1
CASTAGTGVTEAFF
>TRBV19|TRBJ1-1
CASSISGFMNTEAFF
>TRBV3-1/TRBV3-2|TRBJ1-1
CASSPDSDTEAFF
>TRBV11-2|TRBJ2-1
CASSLEGSSGVSSYNEQFF
>TRBV5-1|TRBJ1-6
CASSGGTQRGNSPLHF
>TRBV2|TRBJ2-1
CASSEGLAGGYEQFF
>TRBV6-5|TRBJ2-5
CASSYSSRQETQYF
>TRBV7-9|TRBJ2-1
CASSPLEGALSYNEQFF
>TRBV5-1|TRBJ2-1
CASSPVGGAEQFF
>TRBV18|TRBJ2-5
CASSPLSSGAQETQYF
>TRBV28|TRBJ2-1
CASSSTLSGGADEQFF
>TRBV4-1|TRBJ1-5
CASSRQTNQPQHF
>TRBV6-5|TRBJ1-4
CASRGTGTGNEKLFF
>TRBV5-8|TRBJ1-1
CASRPTRWGGAFF
>TRBV9|TRBJ1-5
CASSVPQGTSNQPQHF
>TRBV5-5|TRBJ2-3
CASSPPVLAVTDTQYF
>TRBV10-3|TRBJ1-6
CAISDPSALDRENSPLHF
>TRBV11-1|TRBJ2-2
CASSQTGLGTGELFF
>TRBV5-8|TRBJ1-5
CASSWPGQSFSNQPQHF
>TRBV10-3|TRBJ2-3
CAISESAAGGTDTQYF